This T cell receptor beta chain was identified in a study of T cell responses to AZD1222 COVID-19 vaccine. The CDR3 is 13 residues long. Trimming shortened V by 3 bases and J by 7 bases, and 10 bases separated the two germline ends. Germline V lookup: CDR1 LGHNA, CDR2 YNFKEQ. Study findings and constraints: All repertoire sampling was performed exclusively after the peak T cell response.

This clone showed up just once. The antigen remains undetermined. Only in-frame clones appear in the TCRdb table, and some are missing; sequencing was by immunoSEQ multiplex PCR. The table lists around 140,000 clones, 92% of them singletons. This chain links TRBV4-2 with TRBJ1-5; the D is unclear. Sequencing was performed on peripheral blood, taken 28 days after the second AZD1222 dose. The sequence came from an adult who received the AZD1222 COVID-19 vaccine. CDR3 DNA: TGTGCCAGCAGCCATGGAGCCGGGCAGCCCCAGCATTTT. Translation: CASSHGAGQPQHF.